Listed here are 17 T cell receptor beta chains from one sample, sequenced in a study of control samples from healthy donors and cancer patients. Profiled with immunoSEQ multiplex PCR; TCRdb holds only in-frame clones, not every one. The sample lists 150,000 to 200,000 clones, roughly 91% occurring once. Sequencing used blood. These TCRs come from a woman in her twenties or thirties in good health.

The chain combines TRBV28 with TRBJ2-3, with TRBD2 identical over 10 bases. Germline V gives CDR1 MDHEN, CDR2 SYDVKM. The CDR3 is made up of 15 amino acids. V lost 6 bases to trimming and J lost 1 base; unmatched junction nucleotides: 4. The CDR3 DNA reads TGTGCCAGCAGGCTAGCGGGAGCTGGCACAGATACGCAGTATTTT. As protein: CASRLAGAGTDTQYF.

V and J are TRBV19 and TRBJ1-1; no firm D call. This CDR3 is built from 15 residues. Germline assignment: CDR1 LNHDA and CDR2 SQIVND (reference sequence). V was shortened by 6 bases and J by 1 base, with 15 bases between the two germline ends. CDR3 sequence: CASRTKGLWNTEAFF. In nucleotides, the CDR3 is TGTGCCAGTAGGACGAAGGGTTTGTGGAACACTGAAGCTTTCTTT.

The chain is built from TRBV3-1 (or the pseudogene TRBV3-2) and TRBJ1-2; D is uncertain. The germline V and J ends were trimmed by 4 bases and 8 bases, with 8 bases remaining between them. The V gene's germline CDR1 is LGHDT and CDR2 YNNKEL (reference sequence). This CDR3 spans 11 amino acids. CDR3 in amino acids: CASSPLSGYTF. CDR3 nucleotides: TGTGCCAGCAGCCCCCTATCAGGCTACACCTTC.

The V gene is TRBV3-1 (or the pseudogene TRBV3-2), the J gene TRBJ2-7; D gene unclear. Trimming took off 0 bases at V and 5 bases at J, with 14 bases between the two ends. The CDR3 contains 15 residues. The germline V gene has CDR1 LGHDT and CDR2 YNNKEL (reference sequence). The CDR3: CASSQDGGSMNEQYF. The CDR3 DNA sequence: TGTGCCAGCAGCCAAGATGGTGGTAGTATGAACGAGCAGTACTTC.

The V call is TRBV18, the J call TRBJ2-3, with 12 bases identical to TRBD2. The CDR3 has 16 residues. J gave up 2 bases and V 3 bases, and 3 bases lay outside the gene matches. Germline values: CDR1 KGHSH, CDR2 LQKENI. CDR3 in amino acids: CASSPGLAGITDTQYF. Written as DNA, the CDR3 is TGTGCCAGCTCACCTGGACTAGCGGGGATCACAGATACGCAGTATTTT.

The chain uses TRBV7-3 and TRBJ2-2, with TRBD2 matching 12 bases. Germline CDR1 and CDR2: SGHTA and FQGTGA. The CDR3 has 15 residues. Germline trimming cut 5 bases from V and 7 bases from J; bases unmatched to any gene: 5. CDR3: CASSATSGSGGELFF. CDR3 DNA: TGTGCCAGCAGCGCGACTAGCGGGAGCGGCGGGGAGCTGTTTTTT.

This chain uses TRBV5-4 with TRBJ1-2, with 9 positions matching TRBD1. The CDR3 length is 15 residues. The V gene's germline CDR1 is SGHNT and CDR2 YYREEE (reference sequence). J gave up 4 bases and V 3 bases, and 7 bases lay outside the gene matches. CDR3 sequence reads: CASSWTGTGTYGYTF. As DNA, the CDR3 is TGTGCCAGCAGCTGGACCGGGACAGGGACCTATGGCTACACCTTC.

The chain uses TRBV5-1 and TRBJ2-3; TRBD2 aligns across 10 bases. V was pared by 2 bases and J by 5 bases, with 8 bases of the junction left unmatched. Germline V gene lookup returns CDR1 SGHRS and CDR2 YFSETQ. The CDR3 extends over 16 amino acids. CDR3 nucleotide sequence: TGCGCCAGCAGCTTACGTTCAGCGGGGGGGATAGATACGCAGTATTTT. Protein: CASSLRSAGGIDTQYF.

The chain uses TRBV28 and TRBJ1-2; D gene uncertain. Between the trimmed V and J ends, which lost 7 bases and 8 bases, there was a span of 23 bases. Germline-derived CDR1 and CDR2 are MDHEN and SYDVKM. The CDR3 has 15 residues. CDR3 loop: CASTLLSRVEYGYTF. DNA for the CDR3: TGTGCCAGCACCCTTTTAAGCCGGGTTGAATACGGCTACACCTTC.

The chain links TRBV7-9 to TRBJ1-4; 9 positions match TRBD1. V shed 7 bases, J shed 7 bases, and the junction held 7 bases outside the gene matches. CDR1 is SEHNR, CDR2 FQNEAQ, per germline (reference sequence). The CDR3 consists of 14 residues. In DNA form, the CDR3 reads TGTGCCAGCATCAAACAGGGGGCGTTTGAAAAACTGTTTTTT. It codes for CASIKQGAFEKLFF.

The V gene is TRBV12-1, the J gene TRBJ1-5; the tabulated D call, TRBD1, remains unverified against the DNA. TRBV12-1 constitutes a pseudogene. The CDR3 loop spans 15 amino acids. The CDR3 protein is CASSLQGEVDQPQHF. Written as DNA, the CDR3 is TGTGCCAGCAGCTTACAGGGAGAGGTTGATCAGCCCCAGCATTTT.

The CDR3 here is CASIKLAVAKNIQYF. The DNA of the CDR3 is TGTGCCAGCATTAAACTAGCCGTAGCCAAAAACATTCAGTACTTC. The chain is built from TRBV2 and TRBJ2-4, with D possibly matching TRBD2 (6 bases). The V end was cut by 7 bases, the J end by 0 bases, with 13 bases between. Germline values: CDR1 SNHLY, CDR2 FYNNEI. This CDR3 is built from 15 residues.

This clone was picked up one time. The chain has TRBV6-1 and TRBJ2-7, with 8 bases that match TRBD1. Germline V gene data show CDR1 as MNHNS and CDR2 as SASEGT. The ends lost 2 bases at V and 3 bases at J; junction bases unmatched: 6. This CDR3 has 15 residues. DNA of the CDR3: TGTGCCAGCAGTGAACGGACAGGGCCCTACTACGAGCAGTACTTC. This translates into CASSERTGPYYEQYF.

This clone was detected only a few times. The gene calls are TRBV27 and TRBJ1-3, with 7 bases fitting TRBD1. J was trimmed by 1 base and V by 6 bases; bases with no gene match: 3. The germline CDR1 and CDR2 sequences are MNHEY and SMNVEV (reference sequence). The CDR3 has 14 residues. CDR3 sequence reads: CASRPTGSGNTIYF. For the CDR3, the DNA is TGTGCCAGCAGACCGACAGGGTCTGGAAACACCATATATTTT.

The chain couples TRBV7-6 to TRBJ2-6, with 9 bases aligning to TRBD2. The CDR3 totals 17 residues. Per the germline V gene, CDR1 is SGHVS and CDR2 is FNYEAQ. Germline trimming cut 5 bases from V and 0 bases from J; bases unmatched to any gene: 5. The CDR3 nucleotides are TGTGCCAGCAGCCCCCTAGCGGGAACCTCTGGGGCCAACGTCCTGACTTTC. Amino acid sequence: CASSPLAGTSGANVLTF. Drawing the rest from reference TRBV7-6 and TRBJ2-6, the complete variable domain is GAGVSQSPRYKVTKRGQDVALRCDPISGHVSLYWYRQALGQGPEFLTYFNYEAQQDKSGLPNDRFSAERPEGSISTLTIQRTEQRDSAMYRCASSPLAGTSGANVLTFGAGSRLTVL.

CDR3 sequence: CASSDSGTPDTQYF. Written as DNA, the CDR3 is TGTGCCAGCAGTGACAGCGGGACCCCAGATACGCAGTATTTT. This sequence joins TRBV6-4 and TRBJ2-3; TRBD2 matches 7 bases. This CDR3 comprises 14 residues. J was trimmed by 4 bases and V by 2 bases; bases with no gene match: 3. Germline V gene sequence: CDR1 MRHNA, CDR2 SNTAGT.

V usage is TRBV23-1 and J usage is TRBJ1-2; 9 positions match TRBD1. TRBV23-1 belongs to the ORF category, with a function that is uncertain. This CDR3 comprises 15 residues. V lost 7 bases and J lost 0; bases outside the gene matches: 6. CDR3 protein: CASKRTGAPNYGYTF. As DNA, the CDR3 is TGCGCCAGCAAAAGGACAGGGGCGCCTAACTATGGCTACACCTTC.